Here is one T cell receptor (beta chain) with its context. The entry originates in a study of control samples from healthy donors and cancer patients. V was clipped by 1 base and J by 6 bases, with 4 bases between them. The CDR3 spans 12 residues. CDR1 is SGHTA, CDR2 FQGNSA, per germline. Generated by immunoSEQ multiplex PCR, the TCRdb table keeps only in-frame clones and is missing some. The table has 150,000 to 200,000 clones, 90% seen once; the top ten hold 1.2% to 1.5%. This TCR was recovered from a woman aged 45-65 years in good health. Sequenced material: blood. The chain joins TRBV7-2 to TRBJ2-4; D not certain. The CDR3 reads CASSLGLNIQYF. CDR3 in DNA: TGTGCCAGCAGCTTAGGGCTAAACATTCAGTACTTC. The variable domain in full, completed from reference TRBV7-2 and TRBJ2-4, reads GAGVSQSPSNKVTEKGKDVELRCDPISGHTALYWYRQSLGQGLEFLIYFQGNSAPDKSGLPSDRFSAERTGGSVSTLTIQRTQQEDSAVYLCASSLGLNIQYFGAGTRLSVL.